A single sample gave rise to the 10 T cell receptor gamma chains below, sequenced in a study of Vδ1+ human thymocytes. Whole-study findings and limits: Highly polyclonal TRG and TRD repertoires with Gaussian CDR3 length distributions appeared in thymus.

Which antigens these TCRs recognize remains unknown. RNA was extracted from the cells and then reverse transcribed. CDR3 amplicons came from multiplex PCR with pooled V-gene forward and constant-region reverse primers. TCRdb redid the clone calls on the multiplex PCR reads with CATT. The sample holds 7,000 to 9,500 gamma-chain clones, approximately 51% seen once. Sequencing was carried out using Vdelta1+ gamma-delta thymocytes from the thymus. Subset indicated: FACS-sorted CD3+ TCRalphabeta- TCRVdelta1+ TCRVdelta2- thymocytes. All receptors derive from a girl younger than two who had congenital heart surgery.

The sample holds one count of this clone. Other nucleotide sequences from this sample produce the same CDR3. The chain has TRGV2 and TRGJ1 or TRGJ2. The J gene was not available in TCRdb and was assigned here by matching the DNA to germline segments. The CDR3 sequence is 13 residues long. The V and J ends lost 0 bases and 7 bases, in that order; junction bases with no gene match: 6. CDR1 is EGSNGY, CDR2 YDSYNSKV, per germline. The CDR3 region has the DNA TGTGCCACCTGGGACGGGCCACACTATAAGAAACTCTTT. It translates to CATWDGPHYKKLF.

A few counts support this clone. One junction end does not reproduce the germline sequence, and a read error may be involved. This sequence joins TRGV9 and TRGJP. CDR3 length: 18 residues. CDR1 is GITISATS, CDR2 ISYDGTV, per germline (reference sequence). CDR3 DNA: TGTGCCTTGTGGGAGGACGAAGAGCAAGAGTTGGGCAAAAAAATAAAGGTATTT. It yields the protein CALWEDEEQELGKKIKVF.

The genes are TRGV2 and TRGJ1 or TRGJ2. The J gene, absent from TCRdb, was called here by matching the DNA to germline. The CDR3 length is 12 residues. The junction had 5 bases not matched to a gene; V was cut back by 6 bases and J by 3 bases. Per germline, CDR1 EGSNGY and CDR2 YDSYNSKV. The CDR3 DNA is TGTGCCACCTGGCGACTTTATTATAAGAAACTCTTT. It specifies CATWRLYYKKLF.

No V segment was called; the J segment is TRGJ1 or TRGJ2. This CDR3 is built from 15 residues. The CDR3, as DNA: TGTGCCACCTGGGATGGGCCGGGTCTTTATTATAAGAAACTCTTT. Its translation is CATWDGPGLYYKKLF.

This chain uses TRGV3 with TRGJ1 or TRGJ2. Germline matching of the DNA provided the J gene here, since TCRdb leaves it blank. With 3 bases clipped from V and 7 bases from J, the junction kept 15 bases outside the gene matches. Germline V gives CDR1 VTNTFY, CDR2 YDVSTARD (reference sequence). This CDR3 contains 15 residues. The CDR3 reads CATWDVRPWGYKKLF. CDR3 DNA sequence: TGTGCCACCTGGGACGTACGCCCGTGGGGGTATAAGAAACTCTTT.

This clone was counted only a few times. Other nucleotide sequences in the sample specify the same CDR3. J is TRGJ1 or TRGJ2 and V is TRGV9. No J segment appears in TCRdb, so it was assigned here by matching the sequence to germline. Germline V lookup: CDR1 GITISATS, CDR2 ISYDGTV (reference sequence). The CDR3 totals 11 residues. V lost 2 bases to trimming and J lost 10 bases; unmatched junction nucleotides: 5. The CDR3 loop reads CALWEGKKKLF. For the CDR3, the DNA is TGTGCCTTGTGGGAGGGGAAAAAGAAACTCTTT.

As concerns this clone: Other nucleotide sequences from this sample produce the same CDR3. V gene TRGV9 was called; the J gene was not. Germline CDR1 GITISATS, CDR2 ISYDGTV (reference sequence). The CDR3 consists of 11 residues. CDR3 DNA sequence: TGTGCCTTGTGGTTTTATTATAAGAAACTCTTC. This sequence encodes CALWFYYKKLF.

The chain uses TRGV9 and TRGJ1 or TRGJ2. The J gene, left out of TCRdb, was set here by checking the DNA against germline. Trimming at V came to 0 bases and at J to 10 bases, leaving 6 bases not matched to a gene. CDR1 GITISATS and CDR2 ISYDGTV come from the germline V gene (reference sequence). CDR3 length equals 12 residues. This chain's CDR3 is CALWEVQVKKLF. The CDR3 DNA sequence: TGTGCCTTGTGGGAGGTGCAGGTGAAGAAACTCTTT.

The chain combines TRGV4 with TRGJ1 or TRGJ2. TCRdb does not report a J gene; here it was assigned by matching the DNA to germline references. The trim removed 5 bases at V and 3 bases at J, leaving 7 bases unmatched. Per germline, CDR1 EGSTGY and CDR2 YDSYTSSV. The CDR3 has 13 amino acids. DNA for the CDR3: TGTGCCACCTGGGCCGAACGTTATTATAAGAAACTCTTT. This codes for CATWAERYYKKLF.

The chain uses TRGV4 and TRGJ1 or TRGJ2. TCRdb offers no J gene call, so here the DNA was matched to germline to obtain one. The CDR3 spans 11 residues. V shed 2 bases, J shed 11 bases, and the junction held 6 bases outside the gene matches. Looked up from germline, CDR1 is EGSTGY and CDR2 is YDSYTSSV. The CDR3 DNA is TGTGCCACCTGGGATGAGGGGGAGAAACTCTTT. Its translation is CATWDEGEKLF.